This T cell receptor beta chain was captured by sequencing in a study of blood T cell repertoires in COVID-19. On the study more broadly: Spain, Italy and the United States supplied samples that represented acute and convalescent COVID-19.

As to this clone: The sample carries other DNA sequences with the same CDR3.

The CDR3 sequence is 15 residues long. Germline CDR1 reads SGDLS; CDR2 reads YYNGEE. With V trimmed by 0 bases and J by 4 bases, 4 bases remained unmatched. In the original workflow: The assay estimated nucleated cells by amplifying reference gene primers. Clones were read by immunoSEQ multiplex PCR, and TCRdb kept only the in-frame ones, dropping some. Clonal size and the V and J genes are those of that table, whereas D and trimming came from the DNA. The table records a few hundred thousand clones, over 70% of them present only once. V usage is TRBV9 and J usage is TRBJ2-5; TRBD2 aligns across 9 bases. The sequence was collected from a woman between 65 and 79 years old with acute or convalescent COVID-19. The sequencing input was peripheral blood. CDR3 in amino acids: CASSVVGGRGETQYF. CDR3 nucleotide sequence: TGTGCCAGCAGCGTAGTAGGCGGGAGGGGAGAGACCCAGTACTTC.